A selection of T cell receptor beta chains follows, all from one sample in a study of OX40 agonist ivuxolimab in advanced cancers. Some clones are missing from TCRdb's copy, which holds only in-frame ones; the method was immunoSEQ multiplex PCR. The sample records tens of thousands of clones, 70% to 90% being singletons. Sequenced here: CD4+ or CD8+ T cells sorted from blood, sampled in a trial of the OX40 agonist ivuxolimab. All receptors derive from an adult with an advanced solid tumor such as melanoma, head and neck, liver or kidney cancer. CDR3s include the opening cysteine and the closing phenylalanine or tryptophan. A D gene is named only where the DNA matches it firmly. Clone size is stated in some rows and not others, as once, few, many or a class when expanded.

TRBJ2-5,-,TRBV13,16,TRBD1,CASSSPRGQGQETQYF,TGTGCCAGCAGCTCACCCAGGGGACAGGGACAAGAGACCCAGTACTTC
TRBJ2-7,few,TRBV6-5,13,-,CASSYGRGYEQYF,TGTGCCAGCAGTTACGGGCGAGGGTACGAGCAGTACTTC
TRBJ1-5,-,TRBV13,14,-,CASSLGVSNQPQHF,TGTGCCAGCAGCTTGGGGGTTAGCAATCAGCCCCAGCATTTT
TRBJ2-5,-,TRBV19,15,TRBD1,CASSMGQGGGETQYF,TGTGCCAGTAGTATGGGACAGGGCGGCGGGGAGACCCAGTACTTC
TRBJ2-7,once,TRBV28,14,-,CASSSLGAAYEQYF,TGTGCCAGCAGTTCGCTAGGGGCCGCCTACGAGCAGTACTTC
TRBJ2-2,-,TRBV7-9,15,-,CASSDKTRRTGELFF,TGTGCCAGCAGCGACAAAACCCGACGCACCGGGGAGCTGTTTTTT
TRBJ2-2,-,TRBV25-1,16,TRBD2,CASSSARGVGPGELFF,TGTGCCAGCAGTTCCGCGCGGGGGGTGGGCCCCGGGGAGCTGTTTTTT
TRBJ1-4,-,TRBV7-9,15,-,CASSLARGVGEKLFF,TGTGCCAGCAGCTTAGCGCGGGGGGTAGGAGAAAAACTGTTTTTT
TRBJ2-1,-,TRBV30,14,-,CAWRLLASFNEQFF,TGTGCCTGGAGGCTCCTGGCTAGTTTCAATGAGCAGTTCTTC
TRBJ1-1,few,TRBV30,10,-,CAWSGAEAFF,TGTGCCTGGAGCGGGGCTGAAGCTTTCTTT
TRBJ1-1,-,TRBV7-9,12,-,CASSLGGPEAFF,TGTGCCAGCAGCTTAGGGGGGCCTGAAGCTTTCTTT
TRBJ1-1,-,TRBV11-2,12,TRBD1,CASSSRDREAFF,TGTGCCAGCAGCTCCCGGGACAGGGAAGCTTTCTTT